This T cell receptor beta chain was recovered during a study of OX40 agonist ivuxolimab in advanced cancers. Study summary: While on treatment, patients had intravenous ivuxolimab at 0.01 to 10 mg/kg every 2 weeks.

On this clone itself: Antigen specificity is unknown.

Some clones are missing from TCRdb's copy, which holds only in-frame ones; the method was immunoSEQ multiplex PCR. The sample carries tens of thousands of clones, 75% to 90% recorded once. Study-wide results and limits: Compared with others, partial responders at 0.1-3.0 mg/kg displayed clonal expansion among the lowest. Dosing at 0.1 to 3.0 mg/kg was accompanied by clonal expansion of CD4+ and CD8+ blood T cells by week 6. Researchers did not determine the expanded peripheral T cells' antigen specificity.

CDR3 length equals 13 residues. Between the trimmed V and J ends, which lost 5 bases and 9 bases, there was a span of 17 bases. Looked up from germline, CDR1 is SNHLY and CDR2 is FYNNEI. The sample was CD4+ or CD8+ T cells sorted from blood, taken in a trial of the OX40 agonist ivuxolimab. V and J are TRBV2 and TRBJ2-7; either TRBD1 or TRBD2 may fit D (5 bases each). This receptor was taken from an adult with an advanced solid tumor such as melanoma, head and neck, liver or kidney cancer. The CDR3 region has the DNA TGTGCCAGCAGTCTGGGACGGGCGAGCGGGCAGTACTTC. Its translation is CASSLGRASGQYF.